This T cell receptor beta chain is drawn from a study of blood T cell repertoires in COVID-19. Study at large: The origin of the acute and convalescent COVID-19 samples was the United States, Italy and Spain. PBMCs, B-cell-depleted T cells, or T cells provided the cDNA or gDNA that made up the material.

V gave up 6 bases and J gave up 1 base, with 6 bases separating them. The germline V gene has CDR1 SQVTM and CDR2 ANQGSEA. The CDR3 sequence is 11 residues long. Per the authors' pipeline: Researchers report that nucleated cell counts were estimated from reference gene primer amplification. TCRdb's copy holds only in-frame clones and misses some; the assay was immunoSEQ multiplex PCR. The V and J calls and the clone size are those of that table, but D and trimming were determined from the DNA. Among approximately 450,000 clones listed, roughly 91% were seen once. The sequence was collected from a young woman with acute or convalescent COVID-19. The sequenced material came from peripheral blood. The J gene is TRBJ1-1, the V gene TRBV29-1, with unresolved D. CDR3 nucleotide sequence: TGCAGCGTCTCGGGGAACACTGAAGCTTTCTTT. This translates into CSVSGNTEAFF.